This TCR beta chain came from a study of blood T cell repertoires in COVID-19. In the authors' workflow: Nucleated cell number was recorded as an estimate derived from reference gene primer amplification. Only in-frame clones appear in the TCRdb table, and some are missing; sequencing was by immunoSEQ multiplex PCR. V and J calls and clone size follow that table, whereas D and trimming were derived from the DNA. The sample consists of about 480,000 clones, roughly 90% of them appearing once. V dropped 5 bases and J dropped 5; count of bases not matched to a gene: 4. CDR3 length: 14 amino acids. Looked up from germline, CDR1 is SNHLY and CDR2 is FYNNEI. Recruitment covered 20 to 25 US areas and drew participants whose ages spanned roughly 18 to 90 years. Recovered status applied to Cohort 3 donors who had two consecutive negative PCRs. It also applied to those with clearance or with symptom resolution.

The specimen sequenced was PBMCs or T cells enriched from blood (not recorded which). The TCR sequence derives from a woman aged 40-49 years who had recovered from COVID-19. The chain couples TRBV2 to TRBJ1-5; 9 bases fit TRBD1. The CDR3 nucleotides are TGTGCCAGCAGTTGGGACAGGGAGGATCAGCCCCAGCATTTT. This encodes CASSWDREDQPQHF.